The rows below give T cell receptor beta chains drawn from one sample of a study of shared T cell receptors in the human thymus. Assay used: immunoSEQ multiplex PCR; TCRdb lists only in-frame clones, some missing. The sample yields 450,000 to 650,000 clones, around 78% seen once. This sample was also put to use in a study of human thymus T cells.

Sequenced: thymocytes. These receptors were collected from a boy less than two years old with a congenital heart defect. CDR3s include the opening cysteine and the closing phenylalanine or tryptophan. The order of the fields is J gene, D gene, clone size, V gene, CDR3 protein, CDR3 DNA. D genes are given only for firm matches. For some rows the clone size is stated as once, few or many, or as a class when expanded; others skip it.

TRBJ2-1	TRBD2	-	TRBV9	CASTRSGRGSSYNEQFF	TGTGCCAGCACTAGGAGCGGGAGGGGGAGCTCCTACAATGAGCAGTTCTTC
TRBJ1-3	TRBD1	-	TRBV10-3	CAISLDRVDGNTIYF	TGTGCCATCAGCTTAGACAGGGTTGATGGAAACACCATATATTTT
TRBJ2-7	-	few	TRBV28	CASNPGRQGYEQYF	TGTGCCAGCAACCCCGGAAGGCAGGGCTACGAGCAGTACTTC
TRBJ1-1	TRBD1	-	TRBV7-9	CASSSYRGRSMNTEAFF	TGTGCCAGCAGCTCTTACAGGGGGCGTTCTATGAACACTGAAGCTTTCTTT
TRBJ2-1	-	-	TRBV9	CATRFGSRSYNEQFF	TGTGCCACCCGTTTCGGGAGCAGGTCCTACAATGAGCAGTTCTTC
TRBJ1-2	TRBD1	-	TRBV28	CASSSTGVYGYTF	TGTGCCAGCAGTTCGACAGGGGTGTATGGCTACACCTTC
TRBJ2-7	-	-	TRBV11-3	CASSRRSPISYEQYF	TGTGCCAGCAGCCGACGGAGTCCCATCTCCTACGAGCAGTACTTC
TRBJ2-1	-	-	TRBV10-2	CASSSRLWAQFF	TGCGCCAGCAGTTCCCGGTTATGGGCCCAGTTCTTC
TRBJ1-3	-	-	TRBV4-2	CASSQERGRSSGNTIYF	TGTGCCAGCAGCCAAGAGCGGGGCCGTAGCTCTGGAAACACCATATATTTT
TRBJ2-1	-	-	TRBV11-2	CASSRRGPSGAYNEQFF	TGTGCCAGCAGCCGCCGGGGGCCTAGCGGAGCCTACAATGAGCAGTTCTTC
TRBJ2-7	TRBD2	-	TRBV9	CASSPRRVSGVYEQYF	TGTGCCAGCAGCCCTCGGCGGGTGAGCGGGGTCTACGAGCAGTACTTC
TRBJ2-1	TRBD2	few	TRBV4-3	CASSQERGTSGVPDYNEQFF	TGCGCCAGCAGCCAAGAAAGGGGGACTAGCGGTGTTCCTGACTACAATGAGCAGTTCTTC
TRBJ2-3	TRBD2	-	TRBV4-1	CASSHSGLALSTDTQYF	TGCGCCAGCAGCCACTCGGGACTAGCTCTCAGCACAGATACGCAGTATTTT
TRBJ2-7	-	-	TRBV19	CASSPRGAYEQYF	TGTGCCAGTAGTCCTAGGGGCGCCTACGAGCAGTACTTC
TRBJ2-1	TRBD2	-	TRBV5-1	CASSEGLAGALFF	TGCGCCAGCAGCGAGGGACTAGCGGGAGCTTTGTTCTTC
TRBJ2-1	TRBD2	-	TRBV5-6	CASSSGVAGVPSYNEQFF	TGTGCCAGCAGCTCCGGGGTAGCGGGCGTCCCCTCCTACAATGAGCAGTTCTTC
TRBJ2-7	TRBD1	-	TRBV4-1	CASSQQTGAREQYF	TGCGCCAGCAGCCAACAGACAGGGGCGAGGGAGCAGTACTTC
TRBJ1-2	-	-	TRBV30	CAWRTQPHNYGYTF	TGTGCCTGGAGGACTCAACCGCATAACTATGGCTACACCTTC
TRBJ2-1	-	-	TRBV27	CASNQSGNEQFF	TGTGCCAGCAATCAGTCAGGCAATGAGCAGTTCTTC
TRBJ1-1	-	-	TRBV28	CASSSSRRDTEAFF	TGTGCCAGCAGTTCCTCCCGCAGGGACACTGAAGCTTTCTTT
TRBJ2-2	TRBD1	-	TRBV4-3	CASSLGTGRKGPTGELFF	TGCGCCAGCAGCCTGGGGACAGGGAGAAAAGGGCCCACCGGGGAGCTGTTTTTT
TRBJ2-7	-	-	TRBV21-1	CASTYRLAGCNEQYF	TGTGCCAGCACCTACCGCCTGGCCGGGTGCAACGAGCAGTACTTC
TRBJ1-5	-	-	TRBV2	CASKRQRSEGQPQHF	TGTGCCAGCAAGCGCCAGCGGTCTGAGGGTCAGCCCCAGCATTTT
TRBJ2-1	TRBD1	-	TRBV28	CASSGDRDLYNEQFF	TGTGCCAGCAGTGGGGACAGGGACCTCTACAATGAGCAGTTCTTC
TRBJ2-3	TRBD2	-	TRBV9	CASSLIKEGGHADTQYF	TGTGCCAGCAGCCTCATCAAGGAGGGAGGGCACGCAGATACGCAGTATTTT
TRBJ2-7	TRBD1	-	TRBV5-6	CASSLTGGHEQYF	TGTGCCAGCAGCTTAACAGGGGGGCACGAGCAGTACTTC
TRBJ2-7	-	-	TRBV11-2	CASSFDTSYEQYF	TGTGCCAGCAGCTTCGACACCTCCTACGAGCAGTACTTC
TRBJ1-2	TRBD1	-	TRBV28	CASSGTGPYGYTF	TGTGCCAGCAGCGGGACAGGGCCCTATGGCTACACCTTC
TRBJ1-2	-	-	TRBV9	CASQADWDYGYTF	TGTGCCAGCCAGGCAGATTGGGACTATGGCTACACCTTC
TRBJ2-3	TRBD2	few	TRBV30	CASEGRLAKPTDTQYF	TGTGCCTCCGAGGGGAGACTAGCGAAGCCCACAGATACGCAGTATTTT
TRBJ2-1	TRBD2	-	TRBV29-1	CSARSPSGRDNNEQFF	TGCAGCGCTAGATCCCCCAGCGGGAGGGATAACAATGAGCAGTTCTTC
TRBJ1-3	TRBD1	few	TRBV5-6	CASSLRPGQGPTNTIYF	TGTGCCAGCAGCTTGCGCCCGGGACAGGGCCCAACGAACACCATATATTTT
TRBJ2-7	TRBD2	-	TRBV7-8	CASSLALGKLAGGPTSHEQYF	TGTGCCAGCAGCTTAGCGCTGGGGAAACTAGCGGGAGGGCCAACCTCTCACGAGCAGTACTTC
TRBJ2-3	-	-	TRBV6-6	CASSYQRTRTDTQYF	TGTGCCAGCAGTTACCAGCGAACTCGCACAGATACGCAGTATTTT
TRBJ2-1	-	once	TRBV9	CASSGTTRQHNEQFF	TGTGCCAGCAGCGGGACTACACGACAACACAATGAGCAGTTCTTC
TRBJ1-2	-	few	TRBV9	CASSVRAFGTQLYGYTF	TGTGCCAGCAGCGTAAGGGCATTTGGGACACAACTGTATGGCTACACCTTC
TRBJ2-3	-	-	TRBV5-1	CASSLLRARDTQYF	TGCGCCAGCAGCCTGCTTAGAGCTCGAGATACGCAGTATTTT
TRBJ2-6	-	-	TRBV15	CATSIYRVFAWANVLTF	TGTGCCACCAGCATCTACCGTGTGTTTGCGTGGGCCAACGTCCTGACTTTC
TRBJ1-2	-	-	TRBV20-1	CSARDRRGLHF	TGCAGTGCTAGAGATCGCCGAGGGCTCCACTTC
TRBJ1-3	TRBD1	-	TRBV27	CASSSRRVDRGSGNTIYF	TGTGCCAGCAGTTCTCGGCGGGTCGACAGGGGGAGTGGAAACACCATATATTTT
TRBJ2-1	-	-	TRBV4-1	CASSQEVGNNEQFF	TGCGCCAGCAGCCAAGAGGTTGGCAACAATGAGCAGTTCTTC